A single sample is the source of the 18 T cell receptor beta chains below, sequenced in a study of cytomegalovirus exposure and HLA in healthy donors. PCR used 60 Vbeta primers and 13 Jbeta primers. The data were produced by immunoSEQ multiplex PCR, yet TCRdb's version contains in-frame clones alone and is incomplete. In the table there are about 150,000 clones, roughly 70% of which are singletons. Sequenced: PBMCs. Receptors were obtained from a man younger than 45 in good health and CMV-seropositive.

The CDR3 is CASRTNPPPYEQYF. The CDR3 DNA reads as TGTGCCAGCAGAACAAACCCTCCCCCCTACGAGCAGTACTTC. The chain carries TRBV28 and TRBJ2-7; D gene uncertain. Germline V gene sequence: CDR1 MDHEN, CDR2 SYDVKM. The CDR3 runs 14 residues. The ends were cut back, 6 bases at V and 2 bases at J, with 14 bases in the middle.

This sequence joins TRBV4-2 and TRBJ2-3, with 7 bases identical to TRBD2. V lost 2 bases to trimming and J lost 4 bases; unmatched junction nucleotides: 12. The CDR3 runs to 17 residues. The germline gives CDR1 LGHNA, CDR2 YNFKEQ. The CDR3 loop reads CASSQFSSRELPDTQYF. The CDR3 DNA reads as TGTGCCAGCAGCCAATTCAGTTCGCGGGAGCTACCAGATACGCAGTATTTT.

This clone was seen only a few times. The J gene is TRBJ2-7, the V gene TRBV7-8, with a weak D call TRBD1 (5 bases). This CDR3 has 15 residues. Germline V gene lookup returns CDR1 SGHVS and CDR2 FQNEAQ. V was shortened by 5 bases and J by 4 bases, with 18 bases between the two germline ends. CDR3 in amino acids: CASSLGRSNHYEQYF. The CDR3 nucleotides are TGTGCCAGCAGCCTGGGGCGCTCAAACCATTACGAGCAGTACTTC.

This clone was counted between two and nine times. The CDR3 loop is CASGGSSYEQYF. CDR3 coding DNA: TGCGCCAGCGGGGGCAGCTCCTACGAGCAGTACTTC. The J gene is TRBJ2-7, the V gene TRBV10-1; weak D call: TRBD1 (6 bases). The germline V and J ends were trimmed by 8 bases and 0 bases, with 8 bases remaining between them. CDR1 is WNHNN and CDR2 is SYGVQD in the germline V gene (reference sequence). The CDR3 extends over 12 amino acids.

DNA of the CDR3: TGTGCCAGCAGCCCGGCGCAGGGAAAAGCTTTCTTT. Translated: CASSPAQGKAFF. The chain has TRBV7-9 and TRBJ1-1; TRBD1 might be the D (5 bases). The CDR3 sequence is 12 residues long. V was clipped by 5 bases and J by 9 bases, with 13 bases between them. Germline V gene data show CDR1 as SEHNR and CDR2 as FQNEAQ (reference sequence).

DNA of the CDR3: TGTGCCAGCAGCCTAAGACGGCGGGGAACCTCCTACGAGCAGTACTTC. This translates into CASSLRRRGTSYEQYF. This chain joins TRBV7-8 and TRBJ2-7; tentative D call: TRBD2 (6 bases). Trimming cost V 5 bases and J 0 bases, with 17 bases left between them. Germline V gene sequence: CDR1 SGHVS, CDR2 FQNEAQ. The CDR3 totals 16 residues.

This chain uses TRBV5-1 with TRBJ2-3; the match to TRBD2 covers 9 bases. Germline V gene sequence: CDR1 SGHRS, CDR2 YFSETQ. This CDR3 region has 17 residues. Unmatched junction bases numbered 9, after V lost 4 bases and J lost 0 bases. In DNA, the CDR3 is TGCGCCAGCAGCACCTCCCTCACTAGCGGGAGCACAGATACGCAGTATTTT. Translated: CASSTSLTSGSTDTQYF.

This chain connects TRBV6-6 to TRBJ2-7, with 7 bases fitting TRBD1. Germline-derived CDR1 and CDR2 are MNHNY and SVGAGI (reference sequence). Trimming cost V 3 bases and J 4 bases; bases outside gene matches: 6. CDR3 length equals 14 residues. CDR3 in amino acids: CASSYSRGKYEQYF. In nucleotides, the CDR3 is TGTGCCAGCAGTTATTCCAGGGGGAAGTACGAGCAGTACTTC.

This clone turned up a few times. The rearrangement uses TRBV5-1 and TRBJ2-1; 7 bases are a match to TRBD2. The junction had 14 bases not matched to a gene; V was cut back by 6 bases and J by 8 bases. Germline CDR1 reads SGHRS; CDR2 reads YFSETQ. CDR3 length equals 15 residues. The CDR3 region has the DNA TGCGCCAGCAAACCAGGACTAGTAGGTTATGATGAGCAGTTCTTC. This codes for CASKPGLVGYDEQFF. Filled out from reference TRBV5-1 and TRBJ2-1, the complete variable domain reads KAGVTQTPRYLIKTRGQQVTLSCSPISGHRSVSWYQQTPGQGLQFLFEYFSETQRNKGNFPGRFSGRQFSNSRSEMNVSTLELGDSALYLCASKPGLVGYDEQFFGPGTRLTVL.

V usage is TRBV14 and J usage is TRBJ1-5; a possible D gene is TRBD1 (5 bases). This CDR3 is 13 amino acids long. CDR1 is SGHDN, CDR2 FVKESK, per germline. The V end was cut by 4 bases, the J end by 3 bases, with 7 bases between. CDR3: CASSLQDNQPQHF. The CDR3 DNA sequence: TGTGCCAGCAGCCTACAGGACAATCAGCCCCAGCATTTT. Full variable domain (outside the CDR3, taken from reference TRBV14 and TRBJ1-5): EAGVTQFPSHSVIEKGQTVTLRCDPISGHDNLYWYRRVMGKEIKFLLHFVKESKQDESGMPNNRFLAERTGGTYSTLKVQPAELEDSGVYFCASSLQDNQPQHFGDGTRLSIL.

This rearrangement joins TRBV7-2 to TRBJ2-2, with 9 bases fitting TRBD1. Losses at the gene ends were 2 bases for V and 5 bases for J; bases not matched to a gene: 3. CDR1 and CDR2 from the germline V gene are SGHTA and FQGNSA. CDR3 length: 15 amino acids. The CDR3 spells CASSLPGTGTGELFF. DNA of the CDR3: TGTGCCAGCAGCTTACCTGGGACAGGGACCGGGGAGCTGTTTTTT. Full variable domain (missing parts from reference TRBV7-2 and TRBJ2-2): GAGVSQSPSNKVTEKGKDVELRCDPISGHTALYWYRQSLGQGLEFLIYFQGNSAPDKSGLPSDRFSAERTGGSVSTLTIQRTQQEDSAVYLCASSLPGTGTGELFFGEGSRLTVL.

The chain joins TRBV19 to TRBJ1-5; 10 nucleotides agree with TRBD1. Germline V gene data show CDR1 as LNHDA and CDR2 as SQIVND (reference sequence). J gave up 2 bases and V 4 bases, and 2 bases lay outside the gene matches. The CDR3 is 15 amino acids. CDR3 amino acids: CASSKGTGGNQPQHF. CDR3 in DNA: TGTGCCAGTAGTAAGGGGACAGGGGGCAATCAGCCCCAGCATTTT.

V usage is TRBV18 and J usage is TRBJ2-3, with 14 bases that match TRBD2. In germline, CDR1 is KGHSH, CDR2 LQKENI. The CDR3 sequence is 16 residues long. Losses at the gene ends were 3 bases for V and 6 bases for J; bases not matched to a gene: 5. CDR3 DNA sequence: TGTGCCAGCTCACCGGGACTAGCGGGAGCGGGTGATACGCAGTATTTT. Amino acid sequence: CASSPGLAGAGDTQYF.

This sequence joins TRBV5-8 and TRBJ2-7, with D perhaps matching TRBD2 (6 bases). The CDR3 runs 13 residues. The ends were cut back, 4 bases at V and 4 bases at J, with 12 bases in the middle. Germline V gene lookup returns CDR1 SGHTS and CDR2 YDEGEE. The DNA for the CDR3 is TGTGCCAGCAGCACCGCGGAGGGTTACGAGCAGTACTTC. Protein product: CASSTAEGYEQYF.

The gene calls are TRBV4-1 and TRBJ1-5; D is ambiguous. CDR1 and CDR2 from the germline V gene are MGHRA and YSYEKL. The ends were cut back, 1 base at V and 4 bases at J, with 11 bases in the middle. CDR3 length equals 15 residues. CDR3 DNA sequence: TGCGCCAGCAGCCAAGTAGCCGAGGCAAATCAGCCCCAGCATTTT. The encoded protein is CASSQVAEANQPQHF.

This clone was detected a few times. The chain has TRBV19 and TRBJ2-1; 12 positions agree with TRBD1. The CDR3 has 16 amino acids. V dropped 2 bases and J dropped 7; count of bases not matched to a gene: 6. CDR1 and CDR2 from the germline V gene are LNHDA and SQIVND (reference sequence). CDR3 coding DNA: TGTGCCAGTAGTATATCTTTGGGACAGGGGGCGAATGAGCAGTTCTTC. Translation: CASSISLGQGANEQFF.

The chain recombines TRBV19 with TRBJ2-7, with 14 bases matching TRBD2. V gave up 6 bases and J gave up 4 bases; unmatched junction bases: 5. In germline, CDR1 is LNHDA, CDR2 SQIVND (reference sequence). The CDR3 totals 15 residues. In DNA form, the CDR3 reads TGTGCCAGTAGCTTTGGACTAGCGGGAGGATACGAGCAGTACTTC. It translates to CASSFGLAGGYEQYF.

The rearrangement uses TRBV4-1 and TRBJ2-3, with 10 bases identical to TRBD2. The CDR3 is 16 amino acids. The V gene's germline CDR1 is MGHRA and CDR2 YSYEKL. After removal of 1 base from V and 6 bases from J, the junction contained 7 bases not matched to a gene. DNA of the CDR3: TGCGCCAGCAGCCAAGTGCTAGCGGGAGAAGGGGATACGCAGTATTTT. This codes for CASSQVLAGEGDTQYF.